One sample yielded the 20 T cell receptor beta chains listed below, sequenced in a study of T-cell memory formation after mild COVID-19. Each CDR3 protein gets one entry after TCRdb re-called the 5' RACE reads with MiXCR. This table has approximately 570,000 distinct CDR3 sequences, approximately 18% appearing once. Material: PBMCs or a T cell subset sorted from them (not recorded which). These receptors all come from an adult woman who had mild COVID-19 (a few samples of this study predate the infection). Cell type and time point are not known.

This clonotype was seen a handful of times. The rearrangement joins TRBV7-2 to TRBJ2-3; TRBD2 might be the D (5 bases). The ends were cut back, 5 bases at V and 2 bases at J, with 11 bases in the middle. This CDR3 region has 14 residues. Germline values: CDR1 SGHTA, CDR2 FQGNSA. The CDR3 DNA is TGTGCCAGCAGCGTAGGACTTATCACAGATACGCAGTATTTT. It yields the protein CASSVGLITDTQYF.

This clonotype has just one count. The rearrangement uses TRBV5-6 and TRBJ1-1; D is unresolved. Germline V gene sequence: CDR1 SGHDT, CDR2 YYEEEE. CDR3 length equals 16 residues. V lost 4 bases and J lost 6, with 22 bases in between. The CDR3 nucleotides are TGTGCCAGCAGCCCAACGTCGAACCGGGTCGGCGCTGAAGCTTTCTTT. It is translated as CASSPTSNRVGAEAFF. Looking up the rest from reference TRBV5-6 and TRBJ1-1 gives the full variable domain: DAGVTQSPTHLIKTRGQQVTLRCSPKSGHDTVSWYQQALGQGPQFIFQYYEEEERQRGNFPDRFSGHQFPNYSSELNVNALLLGDSALYLCASSPTSNRVGAEAFFGQGTRLTVV.

A few counts support this clonotype. The chain employs TRBV7-9 and TRBJ2-5, with D perhaps matching TRBD1 (5 bases). The germline gives CDR1 SEHNR, CDR2 FQNEAQ (reference sequence). The CDR3 length is 14 residues. V gave up 11 bases and J gave up 1 base, with 17 bases separating them. DNA for the CDR3: TGTGCCTCAGGGTTTCTCAGTTCCCAAGAGACCCAGTACTTC. Translation: CASGFLSSQETQYF.

This clonotype was observed a few times. J is TRBJ1-2 and V is TRBV6-6; D possibly corresponds to TRBD1 (5 bases). The CDR3 is 14 amino acids. V was cut by 2 bases and J by 6 bases, with 13 bases left in between. Germline V gene sequence: CDR1 MNHNY, CDR2 SVGAGI (reference sequence). CDR3 protein: CASSYKGEGHGYTF. The CDR3 region has the DNA TGTGCCAGCAGTTACAAAGGGGAGGGGCATGGCTACACCTTC.

Only one count was recorded for this clonotype. This chain joins TRBV7-6 and TRBJ1-2; D not resolved. The length of the CDR3 is 15 residues. CDR1 and CDR2 from the germline V gene are SGHVS and FNYEAQ. Trimming stripped 1 base from V and 0 bases from J, with 9 bases between. In DNA, the CDR3 is TGTGCCAGCAGCTTAGGGGCAGAACCTAACTATGGCTACACCTTC. Protein: CASSLGAEPNYGYTF.

This clonotype turned up a few times. The chain recombines TRBV5-1 with TRBJ2-2, with 9 bases identical to TRBD1. Germline CDR1 is SGHRS and CDR2 is YFSETQ. This CDR3 spans 17 amino acids. The V segment lost 3 bases and the J segment 5 bases; nucleotides outside the gene matches: 11. CDR3 residues: CASSSSFDDRGTGELFF. The DNA for the CDR3 is TGCGCCAGCAGCTCCTCGTTCGACGACAGGGGGACCGGGGAGCTGTTTTTT.

This clonotype appeared a few times. The chain combines TRBV27 with TRBJ2-1, with TRBD2 identical over 11 bases. Germline lookup yields CDR1 MNHEY and CDR2 SMNVEV (reference sequence). The ends lost 5 bases at V and 10 bases at J; junction bases unmatched: 7. This CDR3 has 14 residues. In nucleotides, the CDR3 is TGTGCCAGCAGTACCCTACTAGCGGGGGCCGAGCAGTTCTTC. This translates into CASSTLLAGAEQFF.

This clonotype came up a few times. The V and J genes are TRBV4-2 and TRBJ2-1; 9 bases map to TRBD2. CDR3 length: 16 amino acids. The trim removed 0 bases at V and 3 bases at J, leaving 3 bases unmatched. Germline CDR1 and CDR2: LGHNA and YNFKEQ. CDR3 amino acids: CASSQEQAGGYNEQFF. The CDR3 DNA is TGTGCCAGCAGCCAAGAGCAAGCGGGAGGCTACAATGAGCAGTTCTTC.

This clonotype was recorded a few times. The chain has TRBV29-1 and TRBJ1-5, with D possibly TRBD1 on 5 matching bases. The germline V gene has CDR1 SQVTM and CDR2 ANQGSEA. The V and J ends lost 4 bases and 7 bases respectively, with 8 bases between them. The CDR3 contains 11 residues. This CDR3 reads CSVGGTQPQHF. CDR3 sequence (DNA): TGCAGCGTTGGGGGCACGCAGCCCCAGCATTTT.

The chain employs TRBV7-6 and TRBJ1-1, with D maybe TRBD1 (5 bases). The V end was cut by 5 bases, the J end by 1 base, with 14 bases between. Germline CDR1 SGHVS, CDR2 FNYEAQ. The CDR3 sequence is 15 residues long. CDR3 bases: TGTGCCAGCAGCCTACCCCCGACAGCGAACACTGAAGCTTTCTTT. Its translation: CASSLPPTANTEAFF.

V and J are TRBV5-4 and TRBJ2-3; maybe TRBD1 (6 bases). In germline, CDR1 is SGHNT, CDR2 YYREEE (reference sequence). CDR3 length: 14 residues. V was clipped by 4 bases and J by 3 bases, with 12 bases between them. CDR3 DNA: TGTGCCAGCAGCAAAGGACAGCTAACAGATACGCAGTATTTT. Translating gives CASSKGQLTDTQYF.

The chain uses TRBV7-3 and TRBJ2-7, with a tentative D call TRBD2 (7 bases). This CDR3 region has 14 residues. Trimming took off 5 bases at V and 4 bases at J, with 15 bases between the two ends. In germline, CDR1 is SGHTA, CDR2 FQGTGA. The CDR3 region is CASSPSAGAYEQYF. The CDR3, as DNA: TGTGCCAGCAGCCCCTCGGCGGGGGCATACGAGCAGTACTTC.

This clonotype was observed a few times. V gene TRBV9 combines with J gene TRBJ2-3; D not resolved. The V end lost 3 bases, the J end lost 6 bases, and 17 bases lay between the germline ends. CDR1 and CDR2 (germline): SGDLS, YYNGEE. This CDR3 region has 15 residues. The CDR3 sequence: CASSAATPRRDTQYF. In nucleotides, the CDR3 is TGTGCCAGCAGCGCCGCGACTCCCCGACGCGATACGCAGTATTTT.

The chain recombines TRBV7-8 with TRBJ2-7, with TRBD1 identical over 8 bases. Germline-derived CDR1 and CDR2 are SGHVS and FQNEAQ. This CDR3 has 14 amino acids. V lost 8 bases and J lost 2; bases outside the gene matches: 8. The CDR3 loop reads CASRYRTGTYEQYF. The CDR3 DNA is TGTGCCAGCCGATATCGGACAGGGACCTACGAGCAGTACTTC.

In this sample, this clonotype turned up a few times. The gene calls are TRBV12-3 or TRBV12-4 and TRBJ2-7; D unclear. The V and J ends lost 6 bases and 0 bases respectively, with 6 bases between them. The length of the CDR3 is 12 residues. Here the CDR3 DNA reads TGTGCCAGCAGGCGAAGCTCCTACGAGCAGTACTTC. Encoded protein: CASRRSSYEQYF.

There are many counts of this clonotype. The rearrangement joins TRBV3-1 to TRBJ1-1, with D unresolved. The CDR3 totals 14 residues. V was shortened by 1 base and J by 0 bases, with 6 bases between the two germline ends. Germline V gene data show CDR1 as LGHDT and CDR2 as YNNKEL (reference sequence). CDR3 sequence (DNA): TGTGCCAGCAGCCAAGTGGGGTTGAACACTGAAGCTTTCTTT. This gives the protein CASSQVGLNTEAFF.

There are a few counts of this clonotype. J is TRBJ2-3 and V is TRBV19; 10 bases are shared with TRBD2. Germline V gives CDR1 LNHDA, CDR2 SQIVND (reference sequence). The CDR3 consists of 16 residues. V dropped 5 bases and J dropped 0; count of bases not matched to a gene: 5. The chain's CDR3 is CASSVTSGMSTDTQYF. The DNA of the CDR3 is TGTGCCAGTAGTGTTACTAGCGGGATGAGCACAGATACGCAGTATTTT.

J is TRBJ2-1 and V is TRBV2, with TRBD1 matching 7 bases. The V gene end was trimmed by 6 bases and the J gene end by 8 bases; junction bases not matched to a gene: 10. Germline CDR1 is SNHLY and CDR2 is FYNNEI. This CDR3 spans 14 amino acids. CDR3 DNA: TGTGCCAGCAGACCGACAGGGCCTGGGGATGAGCAGTTCTTC. Its translation: CASRPTGPGDEQFF.

The V and J genes are TRBV9 and TRBJ2-1; tentative D call: TRBD2 (6 bases). The germline V gene has CDR1 SGDLS and CDR2 YYNGEE. Trimming removed 0 bases from V and 9 bases from J, with 13 bases in between. CDR3 length: 14 residues. CDR3 in DNA: TGTGCCAGCAGCGTAGATGGGGGGTCTGGTGAGCAGTTCTTC. This encodes CASSVDGGSGEQFF.

The chain is built from TRBV7-2 and TRBJ1-6, with D tentatively TRBD1 (5 bases). This CDR3 spans 15 amino acids. Trimming took 0 bases from V and 2 from J, leaving 5 bases between them. The germline gives CDR1 SGHTA, CDR2 FQGNSA. CDR3 DNA sequence: TGTGCCAGCAGCTTAGCGGGACCCTATAATTCACCCCTCCACTTT. Protein sequence: CASSLAGPYNSPLHF. Filled out from reference TRBV7-2 and TRBJ1-6, the complete variable domain reads GAGVSQSPSNKVTEKGKDVELRCDPISGHTALYWYRQSLGQGLEFLIYFQGNSAPDKSGLPSDRFSAERTGGSVSTLTIQRTQQEDSAVYLCASSLAGPYNSPLHFGNGTRLTVT.